These 28 T cell receptor beta chains came from one sample sequenced in a study of response to subunit inactivated influenza vaccine (dated by TCRdb to between 2018 and 2020). The protocol used for the library was RT-PCR. The sequencing machine was an Illumina HiSeq 2500. TCRdb reanalyzed the raw reads on its own, using fastp at Q25 for trimming and MiXCR for clone calling, and kept in-frame beta chains. Duplicate CDR3 protein sequences are folded into a single record with the most common DNA and genes. Within this sample are about 700,000 distinct CDR3 sequences, with around 15% of them counted one time only. The ten largest make up around 7.6% of the sample. Sample: PBMCs from blood, taken roughly 15 days before vaccination. These TCRs come from a man aged 50 to 59 who received an inactivated influenza vaccine. Donor details come from another sample of the same person, matched by shared clones.

This clonotype was counted a few times. The chain combines TRBV20-1 with TRBJ2-1; D ambiguous. The V end lost 8 bases, the J end lost 6 bases, and 23 bases lay between the germline ends. CDR3 size: 15 residues. Germline CDR1 and CDR2: DFQATT and SNEGSKA (reference sequence). The CDR3 DNA sequence: TGCAGTATAAACAACCCAGGTGGTCGGGTCAATGAGCAGTTCTTC. Translated, it gives CSINNPGGRVNEQFF.

This clonotype occurred a few times. The chain employs TRBV12-3 or TRBV12-4 and TRBJ2-7; 11 positions agree with TRBD2. The CDR3 has 14 residues. Trimming removed 6 bases from V and 3 bases from J; junction bases left unmatched: 4. CDR3 sequence: CASRRLAGNYEQYF. As DNA, the CDR3 is TGTGCCAGCAGAAGACTAGCGGGGAACTACGAGCAGTACTTC.

The chain employs TRBV12-3 or TRBV12-4 and TRBJ2-1; either TRBD1 or TRBD2 may fit D (6 bases each). V shed 2 bases and J shed 1 base, with 15 bases lying between them. This CDR3 region has 17 residues. This CDR3 is CASSLRGRPESYNEQFF. The CDR3 DNA reads TGTGCCAGCAGTTTACGGGGGCGCCCGGAGTCCTACAATGAGCAGTTCTTC.

This rearrangement joins TRBV6-1 to TRBJ1-1, with a weak D call TRBD1 (5 bases). CDR1 is MNHNS, CDR2 SASEGT, per germline. The CDR3 has 15 residues. V shed 4 bases and J shed 1 base, with 13 bases lying between them. CDR3 amino acids: CASSALTGTNTEAFF. The CDR3, as DNA: TGTGCCAGCAGTGCCTTGACGGGGACGAACACTGAAGCTTTCTTT.

The sample holds many counts of this clonotype. The rearrangement joins TRBV7-2 to TRBJ1-5, with D perhaps matching TRBD1 (5 bases). The germline CDR1 and CDR2 sequences are SGHTA and FQGNSA. V was shortened by 5 bases and J by 6 bases, with 17 bases between the two germline ends. CDR3 length: 15 amino acids. The CDR3 nucleotides are TGTGCCAGCAGCCTTGGTGCAAATACAGGTCAGCCCCAGCATTTT. Translating gives CASSLGANTGQPQHF.

Comment on this clonotype: At one end the junction does not follow the germline gene, possibly because of a read error. The chain combines TRBV20-1 with TRBJ2-5; D assignment may be TRBD1 or TRBD2 (5 bases each). This CDR3 has 17 residues. Germline CDR1 is DFQATT and CDR2 is SNEGSKA (reference sequence). In DNA form, the CDR3 reads TGCTGTGCTAGAGAACTAAAGTCGGGGCCTTACCAAGAGACCCAGTACTTC. It specifies CCARELKSGPYQETQYF.

In this sample, this clonotype turned up many times. This chain uses TRBV4-1 with TRBJ2-5; TRBD2 agrees at 9 bases. The V gene end was trimmed by 2 bases and the J gene end by 4 bases; junction bases not matched to a gene: 8. The CDR3 has 16 residues. Germline V gene sequence: CDR1 MGHRA, CDR2 YSYEKL. The CDR3 loop reads CASSQTGAGGGETQYF. DNA for the CDR3: TGCGCCAGCAGCCAAACTGGAGCGGGGGGCGGAGAGACCCAGTACTTC.

This clonotype has only a few counts. The chain employs TRBV2 and TRBJ1-5; tentative D call: TRBD1 (5 bases). CDR3 size: 14 residues. V was clipped by 3 bases and J by 6 bases, with 12 bases between them. Germline lookup yields CDR1 SNHLY and CDR2 FYNNEI. The CDR3 loop reads CASSDWGVGQPQHF. For the CDR3, the DNA is TGTGCCAGCAGTGATTGGGGCGTTGGTCAGCCCCAGCATTTT. The whole variable domain, remainder taken from reference TRBV2 and TRBJ1-5, is EPEVTQTPSHQVTQMGQEVILRCVPISNHLYFYWYRQILGQKVEFLVSFYNNEISEKSEIFDDQFSVERPDGSNFTLKIRSTKLEDSAMYFCASSDWGVGQPQHFGDGTRLSIL.

There are a few counts of this clonotype. The chain recombines TRBV29-1 with TRBJ2-3; TRBD1 matches 7 bases. J lost 2 bases, V lost 5 bases, and 7 bases had no gene match. The CDR3 is 14 amino acids. Germline CDR1 is SQVTM and CDR2 is ANQGSEA. The CDR3: CSVSTGQTTDTQYF. CDR3 DNA: TGCAGCGTTTCGACAGGGCAGACCACAGATACGCAGTATTTT.

This clonotype showed up just once. The V gene is TRBV7-9, the J gene TRBJ2-3; 11 bases align to TRBD2. CDR1 and CDR2 from the germline V gene are SEHNR and FQNEAQ (reference sequence). V lost 5 bases, J lost 4 bases, and 8 bases stayed unmatched. The CDR3 runs 16 residues. Here the CDR3 DNA reads TGTGCCAGCAGCGCGATTAGCGGGAGGGCAGCAGATACGCAGTATTTT. This encodes CASSAISGRAADTQYF.

At least ten counts were recorded for this clonotype. The chain recombines TRBV5-1 with TRBJ2-7; TRBD2 matches at 7 bases. Looked up from germline, CDR1 is SGHRS and CDR2 is YFSETQ. With 0 bases clipped from V and 4 bases from J, the junction kept 1 base outside the gene matches. The CDR3 is made up of 13 amino acids. CDR3: CASSLALAYEQYF. The CDR3 DNA sequence: TGCGCCAGCAGCTTGGCACTAGCGTACGAGCAGTACTTC.

This clonotype was counted between two and nine times. The genes are TRBV28 and TRBJ2-7, with D perhaps assigned TRBD1 or TRBD2 (5 bases each). CDR3 length equals 16 residues. V was trimmed by 5 bases and J by 0 bases, leaving 17 bases between them. Germline values: CDR1 MDHEN, CDR2 SYDVKM. Here the CDR3 DNA reads TGTGCCAGCAGTCATAGCCTGGGACCCTACTCCTACGAGCAGTACTTC. This codes for CASSHSLGPYSYEQYF.

The gene calls are TRBV7-2 and TRBJ2-7, with TRBD2 identical over 8 bases. Germline CDR1 is SGHTA and CDR2 is FQGNSA. CDR3 size: 15 residues. After removal of 5 bases from V and 4 bases from J, the junction contained 10 bases not matched to a gene. The CDR3 here is CASSLYGLAEYEQYF. For the CDR3, the DNA is TGTGCCAGCAGCCTTTATGGACTAGCAGAATACGAGCAGTACTTC.

This clonotype showed up just a few times. V is TRBV15 and J is TRBJ1-4, with D unclear. CDR1 and CDR2 from the germline V gene are LNHNV and YYDKDF (reference sequence). The CDR3 has 13 amino acids. V gave up 1 base and J gave up 8 bases, with 8 bases separating them. The chain's CDR3 is CATSRAVGEKLFF. CDR3 in DNA: TGTGCCACCAGCAGAGCGGTGGGGGAAAAACTGTTTTTT.

This clonotype was recorded a few times. This CDR3 reads CASSLMAGVSYEQYF. The CDR3 nucleotides are TGTGCCAGCAGCTTAATGGCGGGGGTCTCCTACGAGCAGTACTTC. The rearrangement uses TRBV7-9 and TRBJ2-7; 7 positions agree with TRBD2. Trimming cost V 2 bases and J 0 bases; bases outside gene matches: 4. The CDR3 contains 15 residues. From germline, CDR1 is SEHNR and CDR2 FQNEAQ (reference sequence).

This chain uses TRBV6-2 or TRBV6-3 with TRBJ1-1; the match to TRBD1 covers 9 bases. V shed 2 bases and J 6 bases; nucleotides not matched to a gene: 4. CDR1 is MNHEY and CDR2 is SVGEGT in the germline V gene. The CDR3 runs to 14 residues. CDR3 sequence reads: CASSYGTGIPEAFF. CDR3 nucleotide sequence: TGTGCCAGCAGTTACGGGACAGGGATACCTGAAGCTTTCTTT.

In its sample, this clonotype was seen a few times. This rearrangement joins TRBV6-1 to TRBJ2-7; 7 positions match TRBD1. Germline V gene lookup returns CDR1 MNHNS and CDR2 SASEGT. This CDR3 region has 14 residues. Trimming took 6 bases from V and 0 from J; bases not matched to a gene: 5. DNA for the CDR3: TGTGCCAGCAGGATGGGACAGCTCTCCTACGAGCAGTACTTC. It encodes CASRMGQLSYEQYF.

In regard to this clonotype: Relative to the germline gene, one junction end is altered; a read error may explain this. The chain employs TRBV7-8 and TRBJ2-5; D not certain. This CDR3 region has 14 residues. The germline V gene has CDR1 SGHVS and CDR2 FQNEAQ. CDR3 sequence reads: CASSPASVIEAQYF. The DNA of the CDR3 is TGTGCCAGCAGCCCCGCTTCAGTGATAGAGGCCCAGTACTTC.

This clonotype was found a few times. The rearrangement uses TRBV6-4 and TRBJ2-4; D possibly corresponds to TRBD2 (5 bases). This CDR3 has 13 residues. V shed 3 bases and J shed 8 bases, with 11 bases lying between them. Germline-derived CDR1 and CDR2 are MRHNA and SNTAGT. The CDR3 protein is CASSEKRVHIQYF. The DNA of the CDR3 is TGTGCCAGCAGTGAGAAGAGGGTCCACATTCAGTACTTC.

This clonotype was detected only a few times. The gene calls are TRBV7-8 and TRBJ1-1; no firm D call. The CDR3 sequence is 14 residues long. The V gene lost 2 bases and the J gene lost 3 bases, with 10 bases spanning the gap. Germline loops: CDR1 SGHVS, CDR2 FQNEAQ. CDR3 in amino acids: CASSLPDIYTEAFF. CDR3 nucleotides: TGTGCCAGCAGCTTACCAGACATTTACACTGAAGCTTTCTTT.

This clonotype has just a few counts. The chain combines TRBV20-1 with TRBJ2-1, with TRBD2 identical over 10 bases. This CDR3 is built from 16 residues. From germline, CDR1 is DFQATT and CDR2 SNEGSKA (reference sequence). Trimming at V came to 6 bases and at J to 7 bases, leaving 15 bases not matched to a gene. In nucleotides, the CDR3 is TGCAGTGCAGACAGACCGGGACTAGCGTCTCTTAATGAGCAGTTCTTC. This encodes CSADRPGLASLNEQFF.

This clonotype showed up many times. At one of its ends the junction is not consistent with the germline gene, which may arise from a read error. The V call is TRBV6-1, the J call TRBJ2-7; perhaps TRBD2 as D (6 bases). The germline gives CDR1 MNHNS, CDR2 SASEGT. This CDR3 is built from 15 residues. The CDR3 loop is CASSIGHGGGTEQYF. In DNA form, the CDR3 reads TGTGCGAGCAGCATAGGTCACGGGGGAGGAACAGAGCAGTACTTC.

This clonotype has more than one count but fewer than ten. This chain uses TRBV4-1 with TRBJ2-7, with 8 bases aligning to TRBD2. CDR3 size: 13 residues. Losses at the gene ends were 9 bases for V and 1 base for J; bases not matched to a gene: 5. Germline V gene data show CDR1 as MGHRA and CDR2 as YSYEKL. DNA of the CDR3: TGCGCCAGTGGGCGGGGGGCATCCTACGAGCAGTACTTC. The encoded protein is CASGRGASYEQYF.

With respect to this clonotype: The junction departs from germline at one end; a sequencing error may be responsible. V and J are TRBV29-1 and TRBJ2-5; D assignment may be TRBD1 or TRBD2 (5 bases each). CDR3 size: 15 residues. Germline V gene sequence: CDR1 SQVTM, CDR2 ANQGSEA. As DNA, the CDR3 is TGCGGCGTTGAAGATCGGGGCAGGTGGGGGGAGACCCAGTACTTC. Protein sequence: CGVEDRGRWGETQYF.

This clonotype was observed a handful of times. V and J are TRBV7-9 and TRBJ2-2; no clear D. Germline V lookup: CDR1 SEHNR, CDR2 FQNEAQ (reference sequence). The CDR3 covers 14 residues. V shed 8 bases and J shed 6 bases, with 16 bases lying between them. CDR3 amino acids: CASAKGYLAGELFF. The CDR3 nucleotides are TGTGCCAGCGCAAAGGGCTATTTGGCCGGGGAGCTGTTTTTT.

V is TRBV11-2 and J is TRBJ1-1; a weak D match, TRBD1 (5 bases). Trimming pared 5 bases from V and 1 base from J, leaving 17 bases between. The germline CDR1 and CDR2 sequences are SGHAT and FQNNGV. The CDR3 is 16 residues long. Here the CDR3 reads CASSPWTRRKNTEAFF. In DNA form, the CDR3 reads TGTGCCAGCAGCCCATGGACACGACGAAAGAACACTGAAGCTTTCTTT.

V usage is TRBV28 and J usage is TRBJ2-5; 10 nucleotides line up with TRBD2. V dropped 7 bases and J dropped 4; count of bases not matched to a gene: 6. Germline loops: CDR1 MDHEN, CDR2 SYDVKM. The CDR3 totals 14 residues. The CDR3 bases are TGTGCCAGCACCAATCTAGCGGGAGTAGAGACCCAGTACTTC. Translating gives CASTNLAGVETQYF.

This clonotype has more than one count but fewer than ten. This chain uses TRBV7-2 with TRBJ2-3; tentative D call: TRBD2 (6 bases). Germline CDR1 reads SGHTA; CDR2 reads FQGNSA. Trimming shortened V by 1 base and J by 4 bases, and 12 bases separated the two germline ends. This CDR3 is built from 15 residues. The CDR3 sequence is CASSLEDYDADTQYF. For the CDR3, the DNA is TGTGCCAGCAGCTTAGAGGACTACGACGCAGATACGCAGTATTTT.